This TCR beta chain was observed in a study of cytomegalovirus exposure and HLA in healthy donors. Study-level findings and limits: In a later analysis, specific HLA alleles were associated with 15,000 to 20,000 TCR beta sequences at a 0.05 false discovery rate. Serostatus for CMV was the only available immune exposure information. Presence/absence analyses treated sequencing depth as roughly uniform across donors.

Comments on this clone: Its antigen is unknown.

V dropped 5 bases and J dropped 6 bases, with 16 bases sitting between them. The CDR3 sequence is 15 residues long. Germline V lookup: CDR1 SEHNR, CDR2 FQNEAQ (reference sequence). It was with 60 Vbeta and 13 Jbeta primers that the PCR ran. The data were produced by immunoSEQ multiplex PCR, yet TCRdb's version contains in-frame clones alone and is incomplete. The sample contains about 130,000 clones, 77% of which appear only once. This chain connects TRBV7-9 to TRBJ2-2; a possible D gene is TRBD1 (5 bases). The TCR originated in a male donor in good health and CMV-seropositive. Specimen: PBMCs. The CDR3 DNA follows: TGTGCCAGCAGCCCACCGCAGGGAATCCCCGGGGAGCTGTTTTTT. The encoded protein is CASSPPQGIPGELFF.